Shown below are 28 T cell receptor beta chains from a single sample sequenced in a study of regulatory T cells in long-lasting Graves disease. Combining iRepertoire HTBI primers with Arm-PCR of CDR3 regions, the authors built TCR beta libraries. TCRdb fed the multiplex PCR reads into MiXCR, producing one record per CDR3 protein. The profile shows hundreds of thousands of distinct CDR3 sequences, about 15% of them singletons. Time point described: newly diagnosed GD, antithyroid drugs for less than 3 months. With RNA extracted from PBMCs as input, the TCR library was made. These records were also assigned to another study, of T cells in Graves' hyperthyroidism and ophthalmopathy.

The starting material was peripheral blood mononuclear cells (PBMCs), obtained at new diagnosis, from a patient treated with antithyroid drugs. These receptor sequences come from a woman in her thirties or forties with Graves disease.

This clonotype has at least ten counts. This chain uses TRBV2 with TRBJ2-2; tentatively, D is TRBD2 (5 bases). The CDR3 runs to 15 residues. Trimming cost V 4 bases and J 0 bases, with 9 bases left between them. Per the germline V gene, CDR1 is SNHLY and CDR2 is FYNNEI. The DNA for the CDR3 is TGTGCCAGCAGTGGGGAGTTCGCGAACACCGGGGAGCTGTTTTTT. It specifies CASSGEFANTGELFF.

This chain connects TRBV10-1 to TRBJ2-1; a weak D match, TRBD2 (5 bases). The CDR3 has 15 amino acids. Germline V gene data show CDR1 as WNHNN and CDR2 as SYGVQD (reference sequence). V was pared by 2 bases and J by 10 bases, with 18 bases between. The CDR3 DNA sequence: TGCGCCAGCAGTGAGACCGGGAAGCCCGGGCCAGAGCAGTTCTTC. This gives the protein CASSETGKPGPEQFF.

The chain employs TRBV28 and TRBJ1-2; 7 bases are shared with TRBD1. The length of the CDR3 is 12 residues. The V segment lost 5 bases and the J segment 8 bases; nucleotides outside the gene matches: 5. CDR1 and CDR2 (germline): MDHEN, SYDVKM. CDR3 sequence (DNA): TGTGCCAGCAGTCCGACAGGGAGGGGCTACACCTTC. The encoded protein is CASSPTGRGYTF.

This clonotype was counted many times. An end of the junction does not agree with germline; a read error may underlie this. CDR3 in DNA: TGTGCCATCAGTGACTCCCTAAGGGCGAGCTTC. It is translated as CAISDSLRASF. The chain has TRBV10-3 and TRBJ2-7, with D unclear. Per the germline V gene, CDR1 is ENHRY and CDR2 is SYGVKD. The CDR3 contains 11 residues.

This rearrangement joins TRBV20-1 to TRBJ2-7; 11 bases match TRBD2. J lost 5 bases, V lost 5 bases, and 8 bases had no gene match. The CDR3 runs to 14 residues. Germline V gene data show CDR1 as DFQATT and CDR2 as SNEGSKA (reference sequence). As DNA, the CDR3 is TGCAGTGCTCAATCTAGCGGGAGGATCCACGAGCAGTACTTC. Encoded protein: CSAQSSGRIHEQYF.

This clonotype has ten or more counts. This chain uses TRBV29-1 with TRBJ2-1, with D tentatively TRBD2 (6 bases). Germline V CDR1 and CDR2: SQVTM, ANQGSEA. CDR3 length equals 18 residues. The V end lost 0 bases, the J end lost 1 base, and 19 bases lay between the germline ends. CDR3 region: CSVEDGLMFGGSYNEQFF. The CDR3 DNA reads TGCAGCGTTGAAGATGGTCTCATGTTCGGGGGTTCCTACAATGAGCAGTTCTTC.

This clonotype was seen a few times. V is TRBV10-3 and J is TRBJ2-1; D ambiguous. The length of the CDR3 is 17 residues. From germline, CDR1 is ENHRY and CDR2 SYGVKD. V shed 2 bases and J shed 7 bases, with 21 bases lying between them. The CDR3 coding sequence is TGTGCCATCAGTGAGCCTACCCGGTCAAGGGTGGGAAATGAGCAGTTCTTC. The encoded protein is CAISEPTRSRVGNEQFF.

This chain connects TRBV5-1 to TRBJ1-1; 7 bases line up with TRBD1. In germline, CDR1 is SGHRS, CDR2 YFSETQ. The length of the CDR3 is 17 residues. V shed 0 bases, J shed 0 bases, and the junction held 8 bases outside the gene matches. CDR3 coding DNA: TGCGCCAGCAGCTTGGGGGAGCGAGGGGGCATGAACACTGAAGCTTTCTTT. This sequence encodes CASSLGERGGMNTEAFF.

The CDR3 DNA is TGTGCCAGCAGACAAGGGACAGGGCAAATGAACACTGAAGCTTTCTTT. This gives the protein CASRQGTGQMNTEAFF. V gene TRBV6-1 combines with J gene TRBJ1-1, with 9 bases matching TRBD1. The CDR3 loop spans 16 amino acids. V lost 6 bases to trimming and J lost 0 bases; unmatched junction nucleotides: 8. CDR1 MNHNS and CDR2 SASEGT come from the germline V gene.

This clonotype showed up many times. This chain connects TRBV5-1 to TRBJ2-3, with a possible D match to TRBD2 (5 bases). Germline lookup yields CDR1 SGHRS and CDR2 YFSETQ. The CDR3 covers 14 residues. Trimming left V 4 bases short and J 4 bases short, with 13 bases between. The CDR3 reads CASSIGGLADTQYF. DNA of the CDR3: TGCGCCAGCAGCATCGGCGGGCTGGCAGATACGCAGTATTTT.

The gene calls are TRBV3-1 and TRBJ2-7; 9 nucleotides agree with TRBD2. This CDR3 is built from 17 residues. CDR1 is LGHDT, CDR2 YNNKEL, per germline (reference sequence). Trimming took 0 bases from V and 0 from J; bases not matched to a gene: 6. This CDR3 reads CASSQDLSGRSSYEQYF. The CDR3 bases are TGTGCCAGCAGCCAAGACCTAAGCGGGAGGAGCTCCTACGAGCAGTACTTC.

A note on this clonotype: A far larger clone is off by one base, so a read error is likely. This chain uses TRBV28 with TRBJ2-1, with 9 bases fitting TRBD2. This CDR3 is 17 amino acids long. Germline values: CDR1 MDHEN, CDR2 SYDVKM. With 7 bases clipped from V and 13 bases from J, the junction kept 23 bases outside the gene matches. CDR3 loop: CASTPGTSLLPGETQFF. CDR3 coding DNA: TGTGCCAGCACGCCCGGGACTAGCTTACTGCCGGGAGAGACCCAGTTCTTC.

This clonotype was seen ten or more times. The genes are TRBV19 and TRBJ2-7, with 7 bases lining up with TRBD2. The CDR3 totals 11 residues. Germline trimming cut 4 bases from V and 6 bases from J; bases unmatched to any gene: 0. CDR1 is LNHDA, CDR2 SQIVND, per germline (reference sequence). CDR3 residues: CASSTGGEQYF. The CDR3 DNA sequence: TGTGCCAGTAGTACGGGAGGCGAGCAGTACTTC.

This clonotype came up many times. The DNA for the CDR3 is TGTGCCATCAGTGGACTAGCGGGAGTGAATACGCAGTATTTT. Translation: CAISGLAGVNTQYF. The chain joins TRBV10-3 to TRBJ2-3; 12 nucleotides line up with TRBD2. The trim removed 4 bases at V and 7 bases at J, leaving 3 bases unmatched. From germline, CDR1 is ENHRY and CDR2 SYGVKD. The CDR3 spans 14 residues.

This clonotype was detected many times. The chain has TRBV5-1 and TRBJ2-1, with 8 bases lining up with TRBD1. CDR1 is SGHRS, CDR2 YFSETQ, per germline. With V trimmed by 4 bases and J by 8 bases, 8 bases remained unmatched. CDR3 length: 14 amino acids. As DNA, the CDR3 is TGCGCCAGCAGCCGCGACAGGGGAGGCGATGAGCAGTTCTTC. Translation: CASSRDRGGDEQFF.

This clonotype was recorded a few times. V usage is TRBV12-5 and J usage is TRBJ2-7, with 7 bases matching TRBD2. The junction had 14 bases not matched to a gene; V was cut back by 2 bases and J by 4 bases. This CDR3 region has 17 residues. Germline CDR1 LGHNT, CDR2 FRNRAP. This CDR3 is CASGLIPGGGDSYEQYF. DNA for the CDR3: TGTGCTAGTGGTTTGATTCCTGGCGGGGGTGACTCTTACGAGCAGTACTTC.

This clonotype was found many times. The chain combines TRBV28 with TRBJ1-2, with unresolved D. V lost 1 base and J lost 3, with 6 bases in between. The CDR3 length is 13 residues. Per germline, CDR1 MDHEN and CDR2 SYDVKM. CDR3 amino acids: CASSLYGDYGYTF. CDR3 DNA: TGTGCCAGCAGTTTATATGGGGACTATGGCTACACCTTC.

This clonotype was seen ten or more times. This chain connects TRBV2 to TRBJ1-1; D is possibly TRBD1 (6 bases). CDR1 SNHLY and CDR2 FYNNEI come from the germline V gene. V shed 4 bases and J shed 4 bases, with 10 bases lying between them. The CDR3 has 13 amino acids. The CDR3 region has the DNA TGTGCCAGCAGTGTAAAGGGGGGCACTGAAGCTTTCTTT. Its protein is CASSVKGGTEAFF. Supplemented by reference TRBV2 and TRBJ1-1, the full variable domain reads EPEVTQTPSHQVTQMGQEVILRCVPISNHLYFYWYRQILGQKVEFLVSFYNNEISEKSEIFDDQFSVERPDGSNFTLKIRSTKLEDSAMYFCASSVKGGTEAFFGQGTRLTVV.

This clonotype has at least ten counts. CDR3 residues: CSVGTSRNQPQHF. For the CDR3, the DNA is TGCAGCGTCGGGACCAGTCGCAATCAGCCCCAGCATTTT. The chain combines TRBV29-1 with TRBJ1-5; D may be TRBD1 (5 bases). CDR3 length: 13 residues. V lost 6 bases and J lost 2, with 11 bases in between. The V gene's germline CDR1 is SQVTM and CDR2 ANQGSEA.

The chain couples TRBV4-2 to TRBJ1-3, with 7 positions matching TRBD1. Germline trimming cut 5 bases from V and 9 bases from J; bases unmatched to any gene: 10. This CDR3 spans 14 amino acids. Germline V gene lookup returns CDR1 LGHNA and CDR2 YNFKEQ. CDR3: CASSTRDSGATIYF. DNA of the CDR3: TGTGCCAGCAGCACCCGGGACAGTGGGGCCACCATATATTTT.

In this sample, this clonotype turned up a few times. The gene calls are TRBV2 and TRBJ2-5, with 7 bases aligning to TRBD1. CDR1 is SNHLY, CDR2 FYNNEI, per germline. The CDR3 has 12 amino acids. V lost 10 bases and J lost 0; bases outside the gene matches: 2. This chain's CDR3 is CATGTDQETQYF. The DNA of the CDR3 is TGTGCCACCGGGACAGACCAAGAGACCCAGTACTTC.

This chain joins TRBV29-1 and TRBJ2-1, with 8 bases lining up with TRBD2. The germline V gene has CDR1 SQVTM and CDR2 ANQGSEA. The V and J ends lost 2 bases and 0 bases, in that order; junction bases with no gene match: 3. CDR3 length: 15 amino acids. The chain's CDR3 is CSVERAGGSYNEQFF. DNA of the CDR3: TGCAGCGTTGAACGCGCGGGAGGCTCCTACAATGAGCAGTTCTTC.

Ten or more counts support this clonotype. This rearrangement joins TRBV28 to TRBJ2-7, with D perhaps matching TRBD1 (6 bases). Between the trimmed V and J ends, which lost 2 bases and 1 base, there was a span of 18 bases. The CDR3 length is 17 residues. CDR1 and CDR2 from the germline V gene are MDHEN and SYDVKM. CDR3 protein: CASSLIRGASSSYEQYF. CDR3 DNA: TGTGCCAGCAGTTTAATCAGGGGAGCAAGTTCTTCCTACGAGCAGTACTTC.

This clonotype has a count of ten or more. The rearrangement links TRBV27 to TRBJ2-5; D is undetermined. This CDR3 comprises 11 residues. The V end lost 7 bases, the J end lost 4 bases, and 7 bases lay between the germline ends. Germline V CDR1 and CDR2: MNHEY, SMNVEV (reference sequence). The CDR3 reads CASKTLETQYF. In DNA, the CDR3 is TGTGCCAGCAAAACGTTAGAGACCCAGTACTTC.

In this sample, this clonotype turned up many times. The chain employs TRBV14 and TRBJ2-7; weak D call: TRBD2 (6 bases). Trimming took off 4 bases at V and 0 bases at J, with 16 bases between the two ends. Germline lookup yields CDR1 SGHDN and CDR2 FVKESK. This CDR3 has 16 residues. This CDR3 is CASSPGGDLGSYEQYF. The CDR3 DNA reads as TGTGCCAGCAGCCCCGGAGGGGATCTGGGCTCCTACGAGCAGTACTTC.

The V and J genes are TRBV27 and TRBJ2-1; 8 nucleotides align to TRBD2. CDR1 is MNHEY and CDR2 is SMNVEV in the germline V gene (reference sequence). The CDR3 spans 13 residues. Trimming at V came to 1 base and at J to 9 bases, leaving 2 bases not matched to a gene. The CDR3 nucleotides read TGTGCCAGCAGTTTATACCTAGCGGGTGAGCAGTTCTTC. It codes for CASSLYLAGEQFF.

This clonotype has only one observation. J is TRBJ2-1 and V is TRBV4-3; tentatively, D is TRBD1 (5 bases). The germline V gene encodes CDR1 LGHNA and CDR2 YSLEER. The length of the CDR3 is 16 residues. V was cut by 3 bases and J by 3 bases, with 15 bases left in between. The CDR3 sequence: CASSHLAEGDYNEQFF. CDR3 in DNA: TGCGCCAGCAGCCACTTAGCAGAAGGGGACTACAATGAGCAGTTCTTC.

V gene TRBV3-1 combines with J gene TRBJ2-3; D unclear. V shed 0 bases and J shed 2 bases, with 9 bases lying between them. Germline V gene sequence: CDR1 LGHDT, CDR2 YNNKEL (reference sequence). The CDR3 runs to 15 residues. CDR3 sequence reads: CASSQDVLTTDTQYF. CDR3 in DNA: TGTGCCAGCAGCCAAGATGTGCTAACCACAGATACGCAGTATTTT.